This T cell receptor (beta chain) was obtained from a study of CD8+CD57+ T cells in acquired aplastic anemia. TCR beta VDJ combinations and CDR3 sequences were profiled from genomic DNA. TCRdb used MiXCR to reprocess the reads, holding one entry per CDR3 protein. The sample lists 450,000 to 550,000 distinct CDR3 sequences; roughly 34% were seen once. This CDR3 contains 14 residues. The V and J ends lost 5 bases and 8 bases, in that order; junction bases with no gene match: 8. Germline V gives CDR1 SGHVS, CDR2 FQNEAQ. The patients chosen for sequencing had shown expansion of CD8+CD57+ cells (detected by flow cytometry). This clonotype was seen ten or more times.

The specimen was sorted CD4+, CD8+, or CD8+CD57+ T cells (not recorded which) from PBMCs. The chain combines TRBV7-8 with TRBJ1-5, with 8 bases identical to TRBD1. This sequence originates from a human donor with aplastic anemia. The chain's CDR3 is CASSRQGTTEPQHF. The CDR3, as DNA: TGTGCCAGCAGCCGACAGGGGACAACGGAGCCCCAGCATTTT.